The 20 T cell receptor beta chains presented below share a single source sample, sequenced in a study of T cell changes during pregnancy in multiple sclerosis (dated by TCRdb to between 2018 and 2021). The library came from the immunoSEQ multiplex PCR assay. TCRdb took this table from immuneACCESS and kept in-frame rearrangements with V and J called. Such tables lack part of the clones; where checked against another copy, unresolved V genes explain under half of the gap, and the rest is unexplained. Present in this sample are tens of thousands of clones, around 94% of which were seen just once. The ten top clones hold around 0.6% of the sample. Specimen: peripheral blood, collected in the third trimester of pregnancy. These receptors came from a female donor with multiple sclerosis, enrolled in a pregnancy study.

The chain employs TRBV5-6 and TRBJ2-6; D gene uncertain. The CDR3 contains 15 residues. Per germline, CDR1 SGHDT and CDR2 YYEEEE. V was cut by 0 bases and J by 1 base, with 5 bases left in between. The CDR3 bases are TGTGCCAGCAGCTTGGGAGTTTCTGGGGCCAACGTCCTGACTTTC. Translated, it gives CASSLGVSGANVLTF.

The genes are TRBV25-1 and TRBJ1-2; D is ambiguous. V was cut by 5 bases and J by 4 bases, with 8 bases left in between. The length of the CDR3 is 12 residues. Germline V gives CDR1 MGHDK, CDR2 SYGVNS. The CDR3: CASSSSPYGYTF. CDR3 bases: TGTGCCAGCAGTAGCTCACCCTATGGCTACACCTTC.

The chain carries TRBV11-2 and TRBJ2-2; D gene ambiguous. Germline CDR1 SGHAT, CDR2 FQNNGV. The V and J ends lost 5 bases and 2 bases respectively, with 12 bases between them. This CDR3 has 15 residues. CDR3 bases: TGTGCCAGCAGCGGGCGACAAACCAACACCGGGGAGCTGTTTTTT. Translating it yields CASSGRQTNTGELFF.

This chain uses TRBV9 with TRBJ1-5, with no clear D. This CDR3 contains 15 residues. Germline V gives CDR1 SGDLS, CDR2 YYNGEE. V lost 5 bases and J lost 3, with 15 bases in between. In DNA, the CDR3 is TGTGCCAGCAGTCCGGGAGGACGGGACAATCAGCCCCAGCATTTT. Protein sequence: CASSPGGRDNQPQHF.

This clone came up once. The CDR3 sequence is CASSLAAGSGNTIYF. DNA for the CDR3: TGTGCCAGCAGCTTAGCGGCAGGTTCTGGAAACACCATATATTTT. This chain links TRBV7-2 with TRBJ1-3, with no clear D. Germline CDR1 reads SGHTA; CDR2 reads FQGNSA. The CDR3 runs 15 residues. Trimming removed 0 bases from V and 1 base from J, with 7 bases in between.

The chain couples TRBV12-5 to TRBJ1-1; D not resolved. The CDR3 consists of 12 residues. The V end was cut by 2 bases, the J end by 4 bases, with 5 bases between. CDR1 LGHNT and CDR2 FRNRAP come from the germline V gene. In DNA form, the CDR3 reads TGTGCTAGTGGTTTGTCCCTCACTGAAGCTTTCTTT. Residues: CASGLSLTEAFF.

V usage is TRBV7-7 and J usage is TRBJ2-7; D not resolved. The CDR3 extends over 13 amino acids. CDR1 is SSHAT and CDR2 is FNYEAQ in the germline V gene (reference sequence). Trimming took off 1 base at V and 0 bases at J, with 4 bases between the two ends. CDR3 bases: TGTGCCAGCAGCTTAGGGCCCTCCTACGAGCAGTACTTC. Protein sequence: CASSLGPSYEQYF.

This chain joins TRBV7-9 and TRBJ1-2; TRBD1 agrees at 7 bases. From germline, CDR1 is SEHNR and CDR2 FQNEAQ (reference sequence). V lost 5 bases, J lost 4 bases, and 4 bases stayed unmatched. The CDR3 has 13 amino acids. CDR3 bases: TGTGCCAGCAGCCCGGGACAGCTCTATGGCTACACCTTC. As protein: CASSPGQLYGYTF. Filled out from reference TRBV7-9 and TRBJ1-2, the complete variable domain reads DTGVSQNPRHKITKRGQNVTFRCDPISEHNRLYWYRQTLGQGPEFLTYFQNEAQLEKSRLLSDRFSAERPKGSFSTLEIQRTEQGDSAMYLCASSPGQLYGYTFGSGTRLTVV.

CDR3 nucleotide sequence: TGTGCCAGCAGTCCTTATACCGGGACAGGCTTCTCCGGAAACACCATATATTTT. Encoded protein: CASSPYTGTGFSGNTIYF. The chain uses TRBV25-1 and TRBJ1-3, with TRBD1 matching 8 bases. The V and J ends lost 5 bases and 4 bases, in that order; junction bases with no gene match: 16. The CDR3 consists of 18 residues. Germline V lookup: CDR1 MGHDK, CDR2 SYGVNS.

J is TRBJ1-3 and V is TRBV7-2, with 7 bases identical to TRBD1. The germline V gene has CDR1 SGHTA and CDR2 FQGNSA. V was clipped by 5 bases and J by 0 bases; unmatched bases: 7. The CDR3 has 16 residues. CDR3 protein: CASSGGQKSSGNTIYF. The CDR3 nucleotides are TGTGCCAGCAGCGGGGGACAGAAGAGCTCTGGAAACACCATATATTTT.

The gene calls are TRBV6-5 and TRBJ2-7; TRBD2 aligns across 12 bases. V lost 5 bases, J lost 6 bases, and 5 bases stayed unmatched. The germline gives CDR1 MNHEY, CDR2 SVGAGI. This CDR3 contains 14 residues. The CDR3 loop is CASSTLAGGSEQYF. The CDR3 DNA reads TGTGCCAGCAGTACCCTAGCGGGGGGGTCCGAGCAGTACTTC.

In DNA form, the CDR3 reads TGTGCCAGCAGCACCCTTCGGACAGCATCCTACGAGCAGTACTTC. Its translation: CASSTLRTASYEQYF. V is TRBV4-2 and J is TRBJ2-7, with a weak D call TRBD1 (6 bases). Germline V gene sequence: CDR1 LGHNA, CDR2 YNFKEQ. V was cut by 5 bases and J by 1 base, with 15 bases left in between. This CDR3 is 15 amino acids long.

This chain connects TRBV29-1 to TRBJ2-5; TRBD1 matches at 11 bases. The J call may not be correct, given that the DNA end is closer to TRBJ2-7. Germline V gene data show CDR1 as SQVTM and CDR2 as ANQGSEA. This CDR3 comprises 13 residues. CDR3 in amino acids: CSVWGTGGYEQYF. CDR3 DNA: TGCAGCGTGTGGGGGACAGGGGGCTACGAGCAGTACTTC.

This sequence joins TRBV4-3 and TRBJ2-1; a possible D gene is TRBD2 (6 bases). This CDR3 is built from 19 residues. Trimming pared 0 bases from V and 0 bases from J, leaving 18 bases between. Germline-derived CDR1 and CDR2 are LGHNA and YSLEER. For the CDR3, the DNA is TGCGCCAGCAGCCAAGATGGCGGGTTTGCGGGGAGCTCCTACAATGAGCAGTTCTTC. It translates to CASSQDGGFAGSSYNEQFF.

The V call is TRBV11-2, the J call TRBJ1-4, with D possibly TRBD1 on 6 matching bases. The germline V gene encodes CDR1 SGHAT and CDR2 FQNNGV. Trimming cost V 6 bases and J 4 bases, with 9 bases left between them. The CDR3 runs to 13 residues. CDR3 amino acids: CASRGQLNEKLFF. Written as DNA, the CDR3 is TGTGCCAGCAGAGGACAGCTTAATGAAAAACTGTTTTTT.

This sequence joins TRBV30 and TRBJ2-3; D is uncertain. V was pared by 2 bases and J by 1 base, with 4 bases between. This CDR3 spans 12 amino acids. Per the germline V gene, CDR1 is GTSNPN and CDR2 is SVGIG (reference sequence). CDR3 DNA sequence: TGTGCCTGGAGTCCGGGCACAGATACGCAGTATTTT. Amino acids: CAWSPGTDTQYF. Full variable domain (remainder filled in from reference TRBV30 and TRBJ2-3): SQTIHQWPATLVQPVGSPLSLECTVEGTSNPNLYWYRQAAGRGLQLLFYSVGIGQISSEVPQNLSASRPQDRQFILSSKKLLLSDSGFYLCAWSPGTDTQYFGPGTRLTVL.

The chain joins TRBV30 to TRBJ1-1; D not resolved. CDR3 length equals 12 residues. The V end lost 3 bases, the J end lost 1 base, and 6 bases lay between the germline ends. Germline CDR1 GTSNPN, CDR2 SVGIG (reference sequence). CDR3 bases: TGTGCCTGGAGCGGTTGGAACACTGAAGCTTTCTTT. Translating gives CAWSGWNTEAFF.

V and J are TRBV5-4 and TRBJ2-7; D unresolved. The CDR3 consists of 18 residues. The germline V gene encodes CDR1 SGHNT and CDR2 YYREEE (reference sequence). Deletions cut 0 bases from V and 0 bases from J, with 19 bases between. The CDR3 loop is CASSLDPRPGQSSYEQYF. In DNA, the CDR3 is TGTGCCAGCAGCTTGGATCCTCGGCCGGGTCAAAGCTCCTACGAGCAGTACTTC.

The chain combines TRBV6-6 with TRBJ2-1; 9 nucleotides align to TRBD2. The CDR3 is made up of 15 amino acids. CDR1 and CDR2 (germline): MNHNY, SVGAGI (reference sequence). V lost 8 bases and J lost 7; bases outside the gene matches: 12. In nucleotides, the CDR3 is TGTGCCAGCGAGGAGCTAGCGGGGCCGGGGAATGAGCAGTTCTTC. Its translation: CASEELAGPGNEQFF.

A single count supports this clone. The chain carries TRBV7-9 and TRBJ2-1, with a possible D match to TRBD1 (6 bases). Germline V gene data show CDR1 as SEHNR and CDR2 as FQNEAQ (reference sequence). Trimming took off 2 bases at V and 8 bases at J, with 13 bases between the two ends. This CDR3 contains 14 residues. The chain's CDR3 is CASSLRGGGDEQFF. The CDR3, as DNA: TGTGCCAGCAGCTTAAGGGGTGGGGGCGATGAGCAGTTCTTC. Using reference TRBV7-9 and TRBJ2-1 for the parts outside the CDR3, the full variable domain is DTGVSQNPRHKITKRGQNVTFRCDPISEHNRLYWYRQTLGQGPEFLTYFQNEAQLEKSRLLSDRFSAERPKGSFSTLEIQRTEQGDSAMYLCASSLRGGGDEQFFGPGTRLTVL.